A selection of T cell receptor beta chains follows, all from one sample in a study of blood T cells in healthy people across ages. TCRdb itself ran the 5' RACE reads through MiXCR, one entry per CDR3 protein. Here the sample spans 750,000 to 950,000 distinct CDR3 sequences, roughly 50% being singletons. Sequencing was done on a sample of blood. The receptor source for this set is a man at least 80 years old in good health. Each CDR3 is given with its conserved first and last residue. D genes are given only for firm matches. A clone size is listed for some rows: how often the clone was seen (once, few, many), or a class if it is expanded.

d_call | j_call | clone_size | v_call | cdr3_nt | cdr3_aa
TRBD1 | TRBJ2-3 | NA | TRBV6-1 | TGTGCCAGCAGTCGACAGGGGGGACGCACAGATACGCAGTATTTT | CASSRQGGRTDTQYF
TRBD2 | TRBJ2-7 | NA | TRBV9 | TGTGCCAGCAGCGTCCGGGAGGCCCCCCTGGACGAGCAGTACTTC | CASSVREAPLDEQYF
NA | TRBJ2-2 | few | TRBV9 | TGTGCCAGCAGCGTAGCTATGTCGGGCAGCACCGGGGAGCTGTTTTTT | CASSVAMSGSTGELFF
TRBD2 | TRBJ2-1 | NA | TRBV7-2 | TGTGCCAGCAGCTTAGATTCGGGAGGGCCGAATGAGCAGTTCTTC | CASSLDSGGPNEQFF
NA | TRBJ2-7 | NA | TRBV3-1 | TGTGCCAGCAGCCAACGAGGAGGGATTGCCTACGAGCAGTACTTC | CASSQRGGIAYEQYF
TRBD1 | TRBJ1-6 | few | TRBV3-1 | TGTGCCAGCAGCCAAGATTACAGGGGCTGGAACTCACCCCTCCACTTT | CASSQDYRGWNSPLHF
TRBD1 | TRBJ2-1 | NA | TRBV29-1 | TGCAGCGTTGCGGGACAGGGTTTCAATGAGCAGTTCTTC | CSVAGQGFNEQFF
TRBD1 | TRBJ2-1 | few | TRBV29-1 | TGCAGCGTGGACAGGGGAGGGAATGAGCAGTTCTTC | CSVDRGGNEQFF
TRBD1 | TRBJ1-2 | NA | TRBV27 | TGTGCCAGCAGTCCAGACAGGGGGGGCGTTGGCGGCTACACCTTC | CASSPDRGGVGGYTF
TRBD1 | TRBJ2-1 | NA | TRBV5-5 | TGTGCCAGCAGCGCCGAAACAGGGGTCGACGAGCAGTTCTTC | CASSAETGVDEQFF
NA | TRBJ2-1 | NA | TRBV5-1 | TGCGCCAGCAGCCCAGTTGGCTCTACCTACAATGAGCAGTTCTTC | CASSPVGSTYNEQFF
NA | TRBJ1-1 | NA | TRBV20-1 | TGCAGTGCTAGAGACGGGACGGCCAACACTGAAGCTTTCTTT | CSARDGTANTEAFF
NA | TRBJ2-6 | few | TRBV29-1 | TGCAGCGTTGGGCTCTCTGGGGCCAACGTCCTGACTTTC | CSVGLSGANVLTF
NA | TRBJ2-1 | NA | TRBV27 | TGTGCCACCGCCGGGGGAAACGGCTACAATGAGCAGTTCTTC | CATAGGNGYNEQFF
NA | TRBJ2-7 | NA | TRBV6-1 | TGTGCCAGCAGTTTTGTCAGGACCTACGAGCAGTACTTC | CASSFVRTYEQYF
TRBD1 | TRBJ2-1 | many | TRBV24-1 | TGTGCCACCAGTGAACCCGGGACAGGGCGGTCGGTCGATGAGCAGTTCTTC | CATSEPGTGRSVDEQFF
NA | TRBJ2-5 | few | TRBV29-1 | TGCAGCGTTGTGCCGGGGGTGGGCGCATCGCAGTACTTC | CSVVPGVGASQYF
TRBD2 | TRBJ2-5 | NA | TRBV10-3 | TGTGCCACCATGACGGGACTAGCGGGAGTGGGAGAGACCCAGTACTTC | CATMTGLAGVGETQYF
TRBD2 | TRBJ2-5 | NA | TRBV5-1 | TGCGCCAGCGGAGCGGGAGCGTACCAAGAGACCCAGTACTTC | CASGAGAYQETQYF
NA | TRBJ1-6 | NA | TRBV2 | TGTGCCAGCAGTGAAAGGTCTGGGACACAAAATTCACCCCTCCACTTT | CASSERSGTQNSPLHF
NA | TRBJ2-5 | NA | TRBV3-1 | TGTGCCAGCAGCCTCCGGGCTTCCTCGGAGACCCAGTACTTC | CASSLRASSETQYF
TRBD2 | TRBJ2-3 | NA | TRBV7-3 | TGTGCCAGCAGCCCCCAGGGACTAGCGGGAGCGGATACGCAGTATTTT | CASSPQGLAGADTQYF
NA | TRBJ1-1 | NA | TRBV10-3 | TGTGCCATCAGTGAGTCAGAATTTAACGCTGAAGCTTTCTTT | CAISESEFNAEAFF
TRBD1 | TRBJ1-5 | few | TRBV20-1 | TGCAGTGCTGCGGACAGGGGCAATCAGCCCCAGCATTTT | CSAADRGNQPQHF
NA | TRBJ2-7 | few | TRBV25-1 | TGTGCCAGCAGTCCAGGGACCATAGGCACCTACGAGCAGTACTTC | CASSPGTIGTYEQYF
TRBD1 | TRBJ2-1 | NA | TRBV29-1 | TGCAGCTCCAGCGGGGGGACAGGGGGCTATGAGCAGTTCTTC | CSSSGGTGGYEQFF